This is a list of T cell receptor beta chains from one sample in a study of shared clonotypes between healthy human individuals. Clones were sequenced by immunoSEQ multiplex PCR, and TCRdb holds only the in-frame ones, with some missing. The repertoire holds about 550,000 clones, with 95% to 96% as singletons. Sequenced material: naive CD8+ T cells sorted from blood. These receptors were collected from a woman aged 25 to 45 in good health. CDR3s include the opening cysteine and the closing phenylalanine or tryptophan. A D gene is named only where the DNA matches it firmly. Clone size is given for some rows only: seen once, a few or many times, or a class if the clone is expanded.

size | J | V | D | CDR3 | DNA
. | TRBJ2-2 | TRBV29-1 | . | CSVDFGTENTGELFF | TGCAGCGTTGATTTCGGGACGGAGAACACCGGGGAGCTGTTTTTT
. | TRBJ1-1 | TRBV10-1 | . | CASSRGGGATEAFF | TGCGCCAGCAGCCGTGGGGGGGGCGCGACTGAAGCTTTCTTT
. | TRBJ2-1 | TRBV30 | TRBD2 | CAWGLAGGQQFF | TGTGCCTGGGGACTAGCGGGAGGGCAGCAGTTCTTC
. | TRBJ2-7 | TRBV2 | TRBD2 | CASWGLAGESDEQYF | TGTGCCAGCTGGGGACTAGCGGGAGAGAGCGACGAGCAGTACTTC
. | TRBJ2-7 | TRBV29-1 | . | CSVVGPGVGDEQYF | TGCAGCGTTGTCGGTCCAGGGGTCGGGGACGAGCAGTACTTC
. | TRBJ2-3 | TRBV1 | . | CTSSPKGPSAQYF | TGCACCAGCAGCCCTAAAGGGCCCTCTGCGCAGTATTTT
. | TRBJ2-7 | TRBV11-3 | . | CASSVSWGYEQYF | TGTGCCAGCAGCGTCAGTTGGGGCTACGAGCAGTACTTC
. | TRBJ1-1 | TRBV27 | . | CASSLMAGTLNTEAFF | TGTGCCAGCAGTTTAATGGCAGGGACCCTGAACACTGAAGCTTTCTTT
. | TRBJ2-1 | TRBV5-1 | . | CASSTLPGGTSYNEQFF | TGCGCCAGCAGCACACTCCCCGGGGGTACTTCCTACAATGAGCAGTTCTTC
. | TRBJ2-7 | TRBV28 | TRBD2 | CASSFLGLAYEQYF | TGTGCCAGCAGTTTTTTAGGACTAGCCTACGAGCAGTACTTC
once | TRBJ2-1 | TRBV28 | . | CASTGWGSLAHEQFF | TGTGCCAGCACAGGCTGGGGAAGCTTGGCCCATGAGCAGTTCTTC
. | TRBJ2-2 | TRBV13 | TRBD2 | CASSGLAGATGELFF | TGTGCCAGCAGCGGACTAGCGGGAGCCACCGGGGAGCTGTTTTTT
. | TRBJ2-1 | TRBV7-6 | TRBD2 | CASSASGRDYNEQFF | TGTGCCAGCAGCGCTAGCGGGAGAGACTACAATGAGCAGTTCTTC
. | TRBJ1-1 | TRBV15 | TRBD1 | CATSRDRVSYFAEAFF | TGTGCCACCAGCAGGGACAGGGTATCGTATTTCGCTGAAGCTTTCTTT